This T cell receptor (beta chain) was identified during a study of beta chain features in type 1 diabetes. This clone was observed a few times. Its antigen is not known. Whole-study results and caveats: Within each of all four CD4+ subsets, Type 1 diabetes patients had TCRB CDR3s that were moderately but significantly shorter.

Reverse transcribing all isolated RNA meant expressed TCRB transcripts were sequenced. TCRdb's table, derived via immunoSEQ multiplex PCR, lists solely in-frame clones and lacks some. The profile shows about 170,000 clones, 7.5% to 8.5% of them singletons. The V and J ends lost 2 bases and 3 bases respectively, with 10 bases between them. The CDR3 length is 14 residues. Germline V CDR1 and CDR2: MNHEY, SVGAGI. The receptor's source is a man between 18 and 29 years old with type 1 diabetes. The gene calls are TRBV6-5 and TRBJ2-5; no clear D gene. The sequenced material came from central memory CD4+ T cells from blood. CDR3 in amino acids: CASSYMQHKETQYF. The CDR3 bases are TGTGCCAGCAGTTACATGCAACACAAAGAGACCCAGTACTTC.